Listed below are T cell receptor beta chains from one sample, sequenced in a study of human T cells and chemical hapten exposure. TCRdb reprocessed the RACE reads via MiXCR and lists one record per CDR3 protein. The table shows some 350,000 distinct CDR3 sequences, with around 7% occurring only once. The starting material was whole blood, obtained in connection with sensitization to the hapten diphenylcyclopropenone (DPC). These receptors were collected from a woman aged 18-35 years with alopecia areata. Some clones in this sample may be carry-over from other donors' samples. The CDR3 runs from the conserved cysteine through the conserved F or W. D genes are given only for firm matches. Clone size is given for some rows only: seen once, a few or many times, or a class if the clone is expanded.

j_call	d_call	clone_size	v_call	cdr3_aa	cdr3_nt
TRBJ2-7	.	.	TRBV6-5	CASRYGGLRSEQYF	TGTGCCAGCAGGTATGGGGGGCTGAGGAGTGAGCAGTACTTC
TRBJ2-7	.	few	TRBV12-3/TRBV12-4	CASSSPPGLRTDEQYF	TGTGCCAGCAGTTCCCCGCCAGGACTACGGACCGACGAGCAGTACTTC
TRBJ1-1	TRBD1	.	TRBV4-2	CASSQAEPGQGRAFF	TGTGCCAGCAGCCAAGCCGAACCGGGACAGGGACGCGCTTTCTTT
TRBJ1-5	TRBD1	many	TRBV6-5	CASSYSGQVGQPQHF	TGTGCCAGCAGTTACTCCGGACAGGTCGGTCAGCCCCAGCATTTT
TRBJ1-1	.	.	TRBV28	CASRGGMNTEAFF	TGTGCCAGCAGAGGGGGGATGAACACTGAAGCTTTCTTT
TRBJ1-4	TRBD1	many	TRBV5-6	CASSLFFDRVEKLFF	TGTGCCAGCAGCTTGTTCTTCGACAGGGTGGAAAAACTGTTTTTT
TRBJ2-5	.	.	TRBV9	CASGRGPTQETQYF	TGTGCCAGCGGGCGGGGGCCGACGCAAGAGACCCAGTACTTC
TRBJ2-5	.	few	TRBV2	CVIGASGRGETQYF	TGTGTCATCGGGGCCTCTGGTCGGGGAGAGACCCAGTACTTC
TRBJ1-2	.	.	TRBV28	CASSEGVYYGYTF	TGTGCCAGCAGTGAGGGGGTCTACTATGGCTACACCTTC
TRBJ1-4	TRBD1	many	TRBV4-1	CASSQDPLRGGEKLFF	TGCGCCAGCAGCCAAGATCCTCTCAGGGGGGGGGAAAAACTGTTTTTT
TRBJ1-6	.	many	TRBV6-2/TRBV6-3	CASSYSPSIQGVKKDSPLHF	TGTGCCAGCAGTTACTCTCCCTCGATACAGGGCGTAAAGAAGGATTCACCCCTCCACTTT
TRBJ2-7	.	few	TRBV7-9	CASSLLAEQYF	TGTGCCAGCAGCCTGCTAGCCGAGCAGTACTTC
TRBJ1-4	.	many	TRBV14	CASSQRTAATNEKLFF	TGTGCCAGCAGCCAAAGGACAGCAGCAACTAATGAAAAACTGTTTTTT
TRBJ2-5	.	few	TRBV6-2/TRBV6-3	CASSYPLRETQYF	TGTGCCAGCAGTTACCCCCTGCGAGAGACCCAGTACTTC
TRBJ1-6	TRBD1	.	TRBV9	CASSVGQGAEDSPLHF	TGTGCCAGCAGCGTAGGCCAGGGGGCCGAAGATTCACCCCTCCACTTT
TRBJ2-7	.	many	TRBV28	CASSWAKKPYEQYF	TGTGCCAGCAGTTGGGCCAAGAAGCCCTACGAGCAGTACTTC
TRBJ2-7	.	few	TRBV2	CASSEEVSSYEQYF	TGTGCCAGCAGTGAAGAAGTCAGCTCCTACGAGCAGTACTTC
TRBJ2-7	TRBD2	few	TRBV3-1	CASSQERGSTITAYEQYF	TGTGCCAGCAGCCAAGAGCGGGGGAGTACAATAACCGCCTACGAGCAGTACTTC
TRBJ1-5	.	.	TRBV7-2	CASSLTGHQPQHF	TGTGCCAGCAGCTTAACAGGGCATCAGCCCCAGCATTTT
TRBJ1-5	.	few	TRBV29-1	CSVPSMQGNQPQHF	TGCAGCGTTCCCTCCATGCAGGGGAATCAGCCCCAGCATTTT
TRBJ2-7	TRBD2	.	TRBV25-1	CASSLAGPSYEQYF	TGTGCCAGCTCTCTAGCGGGCCCATCCTACGAGCAGTACTTC
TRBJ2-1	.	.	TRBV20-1	CSARDLEERVAVNEQFF	TGCAGTGCTAGAGATTTGGAGGAGCGTGTGGCCGTCAATGAGCAGTTCTTC
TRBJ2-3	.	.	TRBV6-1	CASSEAGSGLQDTQYF	TGTGCCAGCAGTGAAGCGGGGTCAGGCCTACAAGATACGCAGTATTTT
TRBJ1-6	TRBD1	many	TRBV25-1	CASSQQGTDNSPLHF	TGTGCCAGCAGTCAACAGGGGACCGATAATTCACCCCTCCACTTT
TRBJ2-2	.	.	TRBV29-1	CSVARGPDTGELFF	TGCAGCGTTGCCAGGGGCCCAGACACCGGGGAGCTGTTTTTT
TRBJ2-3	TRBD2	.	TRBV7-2	CASSLAGLANRDTQYF	TGTGCCAGCAGCTTAGCAGGACTAGCGAACAGAGATACGCAGTATTTT
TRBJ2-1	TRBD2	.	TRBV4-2	CASSLVSGTSGGPSSYNEQFF	TGTGCCAGCAGCCTGGTTTCCGGGACTAGCGGGGGGCCGAGCTCCTACAATGAGCAGTTCTTC
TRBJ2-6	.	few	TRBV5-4	CASSLGGRLSGANVLTF	TGTGCCAGCAGCTTGGGAGGGCGCCTCTCTGGGGCCAACGTCCTGACTTTC
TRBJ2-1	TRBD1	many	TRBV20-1	CSAGRTGYNEQFF	TGCAGTGCGGGGAGGACAGGGTACAATGAGCAGTTCTTC
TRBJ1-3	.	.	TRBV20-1	CSAREVVTSGNTIYF	TGCAGTGCTAGAGAGGTGGTTACCTCTGGAAACACCATATATTTT
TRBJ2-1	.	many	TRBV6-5	CASRPKRGFVNEQFF	TGTGCCAGCCGTCCAAAGAGGGGATTCGTTAATGAGCAGTTCTTC
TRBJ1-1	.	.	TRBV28	CASSFSWTEAFF	TGTGCCAGCAGTTTCTCGTGGACTGAAGCTTTCTTT